What follows are 15 T cell receptor beta chains derived from one specimen sequenced in a study of shared clonotypes between healthy human individuals. Generated by immunoSEQ multiplex PCR, the TCRdb table keeps only in-frame clones and is missing some. The repertoire holds 450,000 to 550,000 clones, around 74% seen once, with 13% in the top ten. Input material: PBMCs. The origin of the receptors is a woman in her 40s in good health. Some clones in this sample may be carry-over from other donors' samples.

The rearrangement joins TRBV7-3 to TRBJ2-1, with 8 bases matching TRBD2. This CDR3 comprises 13 residues. The trim removed 5 bases at V and 14 bases at J, leaving 11 bases unmatched. Germline V gives CDR1 SGHTA, CDR2 FQGTGA. The CDR3 DNA reads as TGTGCCAGCAGCGCCCCAACTAGCGGAGCTAAGTTCTTC. This encodes CASSAPTSGAKFF.

This chain links TRBV10-2 with TRBJ2-7; 8 bases align to TRBD2. J gave up 7 bases and V 2 bases, and 10 bases lay outside the gene matches. Germline CDR1 and CDR2: WSHSY and SAAADI. The CDR3 extends over 15 amino acids. This chain's CDR3 is CASSETSGRLGEQYF. The CDR3 nucleotides read TGCGCCAGCAGTGAGACTAGCGGACGCCTAGGGGAGCAGTACTTC.

This clone is labeled medium-sized. V is TRBV7-9 and J is TRBJ2-7, with D unresolved. V was shortened by 6 bases and J by 2 bases, with 17 bases between the two germline ends. CDR1 is SEHNR and CDR2 is FQNEAQ in the germline V gene (reference sequence). This CDR3 comprises 15 residues. CDR3 region: CASSFLRYSPYEQYF. The DNA of the CDR3 is TGTGCCAGCAGTTTCCTCCGCTACTCACCCTACGAGCAGTACTTC.

For this clone: The same CDR3 can be traced to other DNA sequences in this sample. The chain is built from TRBV2 and TRBJ1-5, with D hard to call. Germline CDR1 SNHLY, CDR2 FYNNEI. Trimming removed 7 bases at V and 0 bases at J, with 7 bases between. The CDR3 covers 13 residues. CDR3 region: CASNGDSNQPQHF. CDR3 DNA: TGTGCCAGCAACGGGGATAGCAATCAGCCCCAGCATTTT.

The chain uses TRBV27 and TRBJ2-1; 11 bases line up with TRBD1. Germline lookup yields CDR1 MNHEY and CDR2 SMNVEV (reference sequence). V trimming: 6 bases; J trimming: 6 bases; junction bases outside the gene matches: 7. CDR3 size: 15 residues. CDR3 residues: CASRPGQGARNEQFF. The CDR3 DNA sequence: TGTGCCAGCAGGCCTGGACAGGGGGCTCGCAATGAGCAGTTCTTC.

This chain uses TRBV7-9 with TRBJ2-4; 7 positions agree with TRBD2. After removal of 6 bases from V and 2 bases from J, the junction contained 19 bases not matched to a gene. The CDR3 is made up of 19 amino acids. Germline V gene data show CDR1 as SEHNR and CDR2 as FQNEAQ (reference sequence). This chain's CDR3 is CASSFPRENLSTPKNIQYF. In DNA, the CDR3 is TGTGCCAGCAGTTTCCCGCGGGAGAACCTTAGTACCCCCAAAAACATTCAGTACTTC.

CDR3 residues: CASSAREGVSVDTQYF. DNA for the CDR3: TGTGCCAGCAGCGCACGGGAGGGAGTGTCTGTCGATACGCAGTATTTT. This sequence joins TRBV5-5 and TRBJ2-3; 8 bases are shared with TRBD2. After removal of 4 bases from V and 6 bases from J, the junction contained 13 bases not matched to a gene. This CDR3 comprises 16 residues. The V gene's germline CDR1 is SGHKS and CDR2 YYEKEE (reference sequence).

The V gene is TRBV19, the J gene TRBJ1-5; no clear D. CDR3 length equals 14 residues. The V end lost 1 base, the J end lost 3 bases, and 7 bases lay between the germline ends. CDR1 LNHDA and CDR2 SQIVND come from the germline V gene (reference sequence). CDR3 in DNA: TGTGCCAGTAGTATAGGAGGCAACAATCAGCCCCAGCATTTT. Residues: CASSIGGNNQPQHF.

The V call is TRBV30, the J call TRBJ1-1; a possible D gene is TRBD1 (5 bases). V was pared by 1 base and J by 4 bases, with 19 bases between. The CDR3 contains 16 residues. Germline V lookup: CDR1 GTSNPN, CDR2 SVGIG (reference sequence). CDR3 DNA: TGTGCCTGGAGTGCCCCTTATGGTCAGAGGGGCACTGAAGCTTTCTTT. Residues: CAWSAPYGQRGTEAFF.

This clone was recorded a few times. Additional DNA sequences in this sample encode the identical CDR3. The V call is TRBV19, the J call TRBJ2-5; D gene unclear. V dropped 3 bases and J dropped 5 bases, with 4 bases sitting between them. The V gene's germline CDR1 is LNHDA and CDR2 SQIVND (reference sequence). The CDR3 is 11 amino acids. The CDR3: CASSMGETQYF. The DNA of the CDR3 is TGTGCCAGTAGTATGGGGGAGACCCAGTACTTC.

This rearrangement joins TRBV11-2 to TRBJ2-1; D not resolved. The CDR3 loop spans 14 amino acids. V lost 1 base, J lost 8 bases, and 12 bases lay in between. Germline values: CDR1 SGHAT, CDR2 FQNNGV. The CDR3 sequence is CASSLAAKRHEQFF. As DNA, the CDR3 is TGTGCCAGCAGCTTAGCCGCCAAACGGCATGAGCAGTTCTTC.

This chain joins TRBV30 and TRBJ1-5; D ambiguous. This CDR3 spans 15 amino acids. Trimming removed 1 base from V and 1 base from J, with 11 bases in between. Germline lookup yields CDR1 GTSNPN and CDR2 SVGIG (reference sequence). The CDR3 sequence: CAWSDDGGSNQPQHF. CDR3 nucleotides: TGTGCCTGGAGTGATGATGGTGGGAGCAATCAGCCCCAGCATTTT.

V gene TRBV2 combines with J gene TRBJ2-7; 7 bases are a match to TRBD2. The CDR3 extends over 13 amino acids. The V gene's germline CDR1 is SNHLY and CDR2 FYNNEI. The V segment lost 4 bases and the J segment 3 bases; nucleotides outside the gene matches: 3. Written as DNA, the CDR3 is TGTGCCAGCAGTGGAGCGGGAATCTACGAGCAGTACTTC. Amino acids: CASSGAGIYEQYF.

The chain recombines TRBV28 with TRBJ1-2; TRBD1 matches at 7 bases. CDR3 length equals 17 residues. The V segment lost 6 bases and the J segment 6 bases; nucleotides outside the gene matches: 19. Germline values: CDR1 MDHEN, CDR2 SYDVKM. CDR3 loop: CASSPMRLSGGVDGYTF. The CDR3 DNA reads as TGTGCCAGCAGCCCTATGCGTTTATCAGGGGGGGTAGATGGCTACACCTTC.

V is TRBV11-2 and J is TRBJ2-5, with D maybe TRBD1 (6 bases). Germline CDR1 is SGHAT and CDR2 is FQNNGV. Trimming took off 1 base at V and 4 bases at J, with 19 bases between the two ends. CDR3 length: 17 residues. Here the CDR3 reads CASSLGDIGYAGETQYF. The CDR3 DNA reads as TGTGCCAGCAGCTTAGGGGACATAGGGTACGCTGGAGAGACCCAGTACTTC.